This TCR beta chain was identified in a study of CD8 T cells in ankylosing spondylitis. This CDR3 comprises 13 residues. Trimming left V 6 bases short and J 4 bases short, with 12 bases between. Germline CDR1 and CDR2: KGHDR and SFDVKD. Comments on this clonotype: The antigen is unknown.

One entry per CDR3 protein, called by TCRdb with MiXCR from the 5' RACE reads. This sample has fewer than 400,000 distinct CDR3 sequences, with 20% to 25% found just once. Study-wide results and limits: A motif of roughly eight highly homologous TCR beta variants was seen as apparently characteristic of ankylosing spondylitis blood.

The chain recombines TRBV24-1 with TRBJ2-7; tentative D call: TRBD1 (6 bases). Sequencing was carried out using blood, either unsorted or a sorted T cell fraction (not recorded which). The receptor comes from a male donor with ankylosing spondylitis. The CDR3 nucleotides read TGTGCCACCAGTTGCTGGACAGCTTACGAGCAGTACTTC. Its translation is CATSCWTAYEQYF.